In its sample, the clone carrying this TCR beta chain was seen a few times. What it recognizes is unknown. What was amplified from RNA transcripts were TCR beta CDR3 regions. During a first-round RT-PCR of the TCR CDR3, the HTBI primer set was used. Using its own MiXCR run on the multiplex PCR reads, TCRdb lists one record per CDR3 protein. The sample includes approximately 410,000 distinct CDR3 sequences, roughly 15% seen only once; the top ten take about 13%. This specimen comes from a study of T cells in Graves' hyperthyroidism and ophthalmopathy. Points from the study as a whole: Blood samples included most of the expanded thyroid clonotypes exceeding 0.001.

For ophthalmopathy patients, the Clinical Activity Score was at least 3 and the NOSPECS grade at least 4; duration was under 3 months. The authors obtained PBMCs from 7.5 to 10 ml of fresh peripheral blood. Sequenced sample: blood. The receptor's source is a young man with Graves' ophthalmopathy.

The CDR3 loop is CASSPAGFGELFF. The CDR3 nucleotides are TGTGCCAGCAGCCCAGCTGGCTTCGGGGAGCTGTTTTTT. The chain carries TRBV7-9 and TRBJ2-2, with no clear D. This CDR3 spans 13 amino acids. Germline V lookup: CDR1 SEHNR, CDR2 FQNEAQ (reference sequence). Trimming removed 5 bases from V and 7 bases from J, with 11 bases in between. The full variable domain, its missing parts supplied by reference TRBV7-9 and TRBJ2-2, is DTGVSQNPRHKITKRGQNVTFRCDPISEHNRLYWYRQTLGQGPEFLTYFQNEAQLEKSRLLSDRFSAERPKGSFSTLEIQRTEQGDSAMYLCASSPAGFGELFFGEGSRLTVL.